The present TCR beta chain was sequenced within a study of blood T cell repertoires in COVID-19 (TCRdb year 2020). Background on the whole study: Collaborator samples came from the United States, Italy and Spain and covered acute and convalescent phases of COVID-19. The prospective study material was composed of cDNA or gDNA derived from T cells, B-cell-depleted T cells, or PBMCs. The dataset comprised deeply sampled blood TCRbeta repertoires from subjects exposed to, actively infected with, or recovered from COVID-19. The repertoires were released in a freely available public database meant as a resource for research on the immune response to SARS-CoV-2. The samples were drawn from the first 160 participants of the ongoing ImmuneRACE study and from over 950 subjects provided by 6 global collaborators. Nearly every sample came with metadata listing a de-identified subject ID, COVID-19 status, age in years and sex. Where available, HLA class I and class II types were obtained from metadata supplied by the sample provider rather than from assay-based typing.

Paper-wide results and their limitations: The amount of clinical and demographic metadata varied by source and participant and was provided uncurated.

CDR1 and CDR2 are drawn from the germline V gene (reference sequence): MNHEY, SMNVEV. Including cysteine and valine, the CDR3 has 15 amino acids. This entry keeps only the CDR3 DNA: 45 bases, framed from base 1. Trimming at the junction amounts to 7 bases on V and 0 bases on J, and the germline ends lie 16 bases apart. For this clone: The clone's antigen remains unknown. Base quality data are lacking; no much larger clone is found one base away.

The collaborating institutions used their own protocols to collect whole blood in K2EDTA tubes. For TCRbeta analysis, collaborator samples were shipped as frozen whole blood, as isolated PBMCs, or as DNA extracted from either sample type. TCRbeta CDR3 regions were amplified from genomic DNA by means of the immunoSEQ Assay, a bias-controlled multiplex PCR. In the source study's methods: Within the assay, amplification of reference gene primers was used to estimate how many nucleated cells each sample contained. To quantify the absolute abundance of each unique TCRbeta CDR3 rearrangement, sequence reads were collapsed and filtered. For each sample, productive Simpson clonality was calculated by taking the square root of Simpson's diversity index across productive rearrangements. The table was pulled from immuneACCESS by TCRdb, which kept in-frame rearrangements only. Such tables lose some clones; where checked, under half of the loss comes from unresolved V genes, and the rest has no known cause. That table gives V, J and clone size, and the DNA gave D and trimming. A total of 140,000 to 150,000 clones appear in this sample, 84% of them only once. More than 40% of the sample belongs to the ten largest clones.

Here the chain combines TRBV27 and TRBJ2-7; a tentative D match to TRBD2 spans 7 bases. Material: peripheral blood. The sequence came from a human donor in a cohort sampled during active COVID-19. The nucleotides read TGTGCCAGCATTATAAGGGGGGGCAGCTCCTACGAGCAGTACGTC. Protein translation: CASIIRGGSSYEQYV.